The source of this T cell receptor (beta chain) is a study of glioma-infiltrating T cells after dendritic cell vaccination. As regards this clone: Antigen specificity is unknown.

Produced via immunoSEQ multiplex PCR; TCRdb's table is partial and in-frame only. The table shows nearly 85,000 clones, with 70% to 90% occurring only once. General study points: Complete blood and tumor specimen sets were limited to few patients.

The V gene lost 0 bases and the J gene lost 3 bases, with 12 bases spanning the gap. The CDR3 runs to 16 residues. Germline-derived CDR1 and CDR2 are SGHRS and YFSETQ. The clonotype comes from a human donor with glioblastoma. Sequenced here: blood, sampled before dendritic cell vaccination. The gene calls are TRBV5-1 and TRBJ2-2; TRBD2 might be the D (5 bases). In DNA, the CDR3 is TGCGCCAGCAGCTTGGGCAGCAGCGGATACACCGGGGAGCTGTTTTTT. Translating gives CASSLGSSGYTGELFF.